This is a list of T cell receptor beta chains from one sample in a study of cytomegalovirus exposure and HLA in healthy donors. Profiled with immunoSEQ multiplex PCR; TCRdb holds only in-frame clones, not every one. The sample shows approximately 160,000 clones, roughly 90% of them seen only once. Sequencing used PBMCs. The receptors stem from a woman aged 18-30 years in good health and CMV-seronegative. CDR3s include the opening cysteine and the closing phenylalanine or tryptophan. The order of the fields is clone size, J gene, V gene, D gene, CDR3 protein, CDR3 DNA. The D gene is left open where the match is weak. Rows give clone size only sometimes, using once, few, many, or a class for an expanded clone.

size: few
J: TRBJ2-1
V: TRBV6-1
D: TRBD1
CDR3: CASSRVRQGTNEQFF
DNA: TGTGCCAGCAGCAGAGTTAGACAGGGTACGAATGAGCAGTTCTTC

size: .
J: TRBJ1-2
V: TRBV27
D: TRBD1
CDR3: CACRTGGTGYTF
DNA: TGTGCCTGTCGGACAGGGGGAACGGGCTACACCTTC

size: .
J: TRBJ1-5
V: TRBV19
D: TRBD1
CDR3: CASSVGGPNQPQHF
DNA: TGTGCCAGTAGTGTAGGGGGCCCCAATCAGCCCCAGCATTTT

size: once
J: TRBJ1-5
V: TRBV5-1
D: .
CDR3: CASSPGGGQPQHF
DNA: TGCGCCAGCAGTCCGGGAGGGGGACAGCCCCAGCATTTT

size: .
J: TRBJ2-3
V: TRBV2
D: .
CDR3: CASSEVRTSTDTQYF
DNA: TGTGCCAGCAGTGAGGTCCGGACTAGCACAGATACGCAGTATTTT

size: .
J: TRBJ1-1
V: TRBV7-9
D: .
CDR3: CASSLVRVGRVNTEAFF
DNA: TGTGCCAGCAGCTTAGTCAGGGTAGGCCGTGTGAACACTGAAGCTTTCTTT

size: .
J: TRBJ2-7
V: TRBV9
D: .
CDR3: CASSVEEGAGSYEQYF
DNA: TGTGCCAGCAGCGTAGAGGAAGGGGCTGGCTCCTACGAGCAGTACTTC

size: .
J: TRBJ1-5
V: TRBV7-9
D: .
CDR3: CASSLVRGLREQPQHF
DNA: TGTGCCAGCAGCTTAGTCCGCGGGCTACGTGAACAGCCCCAGCATTTT

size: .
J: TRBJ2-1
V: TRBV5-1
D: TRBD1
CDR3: CASSFSGTGGTEQFF
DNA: TGCGCCAGCAGCTTCTCCGGGACAGGGGGCACTGAGCAGTTCTTC

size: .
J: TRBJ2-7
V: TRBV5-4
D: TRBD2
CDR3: CASSLGAGGYEQYF
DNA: TGTGCCAGCAGCTTGGGAGCGGGGGGCTACGAGCAGTACTTC

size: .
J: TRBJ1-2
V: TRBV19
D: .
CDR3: CASSARTVSGYTF
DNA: TGTGCCAGTAGTGCTCGGACAGTGAGTGGCTACACCTTC

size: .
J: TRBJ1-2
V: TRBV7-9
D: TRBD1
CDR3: CASTPGQILNYGYTF
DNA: TGTGCCAGCACCCCGGGACAGATCCTTAACTATGGCTACACCTTC

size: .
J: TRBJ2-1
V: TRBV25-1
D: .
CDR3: CASTFYNEQFF
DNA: TGTGCCAGCACGTTCTACAATGAGCAGTTCTTC

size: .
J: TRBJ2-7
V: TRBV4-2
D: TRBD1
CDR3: CASSQPGQGVPYEQYF
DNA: TGTGCCAGCAGCCAACCGGGACAGGGAGTTCCCTACGAGCAGTACTTC

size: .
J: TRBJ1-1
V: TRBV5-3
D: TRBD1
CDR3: CARIRSSGQTNTEAFF
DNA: TGTGCCAGAATCCGCTCGTCGGGACAGACGAACACTGAAGCTTTCTTT

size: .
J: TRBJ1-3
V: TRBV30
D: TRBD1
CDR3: CAWSEQGLGNTIYF
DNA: TGTGCCTGGAGCGAACAGGGGTTGGGAAACACCATATATTTT

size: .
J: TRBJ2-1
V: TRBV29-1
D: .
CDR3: CSVRSGVHEQFF
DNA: TGCAGCGTCCGCTCGGGGGTCCATGAGCAGTTCTTC

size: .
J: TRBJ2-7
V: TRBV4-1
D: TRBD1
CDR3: CASSQDPGQGIYEQYF
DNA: TGCGCCAGCAGCCAGGACCCGGGACAGGGAATCTACGAGCAGTACTTC

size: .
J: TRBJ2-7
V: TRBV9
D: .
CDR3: CASSVGLTNAYEQYF
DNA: TGTGCCAGCAGCGTAGGCCTTACAAACGCCTACGAGCAGTACTTC

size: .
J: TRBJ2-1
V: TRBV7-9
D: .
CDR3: CASEQYVNEQFF
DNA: TGTGCCAGTGAACAGTACGTAAATGAGCAGTTCTTC

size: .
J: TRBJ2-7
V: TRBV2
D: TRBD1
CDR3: CASVGRGNTRNREQYF
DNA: TGTGCCAGCGTAGGCAGGGGGAACACCCGTAACCGGGAGCAGTACTTC

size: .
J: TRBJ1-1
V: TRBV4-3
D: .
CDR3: CASSPRGDTEAFF
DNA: TGCGCCAGCTCCCCGCGGGGTGACACTGAAGCTTTCTTT

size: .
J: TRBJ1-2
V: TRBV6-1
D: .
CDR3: CASKERTASNYGYTF
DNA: TGTGCCAGCAAAGAACGGACAGCATCTAACTATGGCTACACCTTC

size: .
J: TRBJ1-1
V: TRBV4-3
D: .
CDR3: CASSPGREFPEAFF
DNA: TGCGCCAGCAGCCCAGGCCGAGAGTTTCCTGAAGCTTTCTTT

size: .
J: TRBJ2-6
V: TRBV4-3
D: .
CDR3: CASSQAKSYNVLTF
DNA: TGCGCCAGCAGCCAAGCGAAGAGTTACAACGTCCTGACTTTC

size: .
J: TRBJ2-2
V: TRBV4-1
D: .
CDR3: CASSQGRGWETGELFF
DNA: TGCGCCAGCAGCCAAGGCCGGGGGTGGGAGACCGGGGAGCTGTTTTTT

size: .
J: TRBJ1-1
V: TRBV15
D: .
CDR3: CATSRGHLNTEAFF
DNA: TGTGCCACCAGCAGGGGACACCTTAACACTGAAGCTTTCTTT

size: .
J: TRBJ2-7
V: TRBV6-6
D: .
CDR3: CASSYSPHPTVYEQYF
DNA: TGTGCCAGCAGTTACTCGCCCCACCCGACAGTATACGAGCAGTACTTC

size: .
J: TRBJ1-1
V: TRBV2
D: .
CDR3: CASTGGQGMAFF
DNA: TGTGCCAGCACCGGCGGGCAGGGGATGGCTTTCTTT

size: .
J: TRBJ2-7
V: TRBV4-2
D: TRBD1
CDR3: CASSLTGGTYEQYF
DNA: TGTGCCAGCAGTCTAACAGGGGGCACCTACGAGCAGTACTTC

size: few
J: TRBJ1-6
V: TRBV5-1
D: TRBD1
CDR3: CASGSGQENSPLHF
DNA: TGCGCCAGCGGTTCTGGACAGGAGAATTCACCCCTCCACTTT

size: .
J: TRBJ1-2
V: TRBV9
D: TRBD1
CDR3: CASSDWRQGNGYTF
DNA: TGTGCCAGCAGCGATTGGAGACAGGGAAATGGCTACACCTTC

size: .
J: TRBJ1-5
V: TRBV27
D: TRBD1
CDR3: CASSFDRGIQPQHF
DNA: TGTGCCAGCAGTTTCGACAGGGGTATACAGCCCCAGCATTTT

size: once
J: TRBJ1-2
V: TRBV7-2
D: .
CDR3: CASSLGWGWYYGYTF
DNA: TGTGCCAGCAGCTTAGGGTGGGGCTGGTACTATGGCTACACCTTC

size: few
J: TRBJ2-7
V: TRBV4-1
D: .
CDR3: CASRGLEYEQYF
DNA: TGCGCCAGCAGAGGCCTGGAGTACGAGCAGTACTTC

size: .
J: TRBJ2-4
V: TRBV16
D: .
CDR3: CASSPKFRTQLAKNIQYF
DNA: TGTGCCAGCAGCCCGAAGTTCCGGACACAACTAGCCAAAAACATTCAGTACTTC

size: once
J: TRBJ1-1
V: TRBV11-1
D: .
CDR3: CASSLNREIIGTEAFF
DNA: TGTGCCAGCAGCCTTAACAGGGAAATCATTGGGACTGAAGCTTTCTTT

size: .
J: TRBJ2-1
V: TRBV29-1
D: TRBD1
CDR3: CSATDRGDNEQFF
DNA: TGCAGCGCCACGGACAGGGGTGACAATGAGCAGTTCTTC

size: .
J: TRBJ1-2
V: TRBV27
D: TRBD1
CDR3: CASSSRQGAGYGYTF
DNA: TGTGCCAGCAGTTCTAGACAGGGTGCAGGCTATGGCTACACCTTC

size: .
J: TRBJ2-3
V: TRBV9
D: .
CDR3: CASSVRQDSTDTQYF
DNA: TGTGCCAGCAGCGTCCGACAGGACAGCACAGATACGCAGTATTTT

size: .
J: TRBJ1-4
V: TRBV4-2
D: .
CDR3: CASSQDRGEKLFF
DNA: TGTGCCAGCAGCCAAGATAGGGGTGAAAAACTGTTTTTT

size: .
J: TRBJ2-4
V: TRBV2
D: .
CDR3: CASSRRRDSSPKNIQYF
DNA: TGTGCCAGCAGTAGAAGGAGGGACAGCTCGCCGAAAAACATTCAGTACTTC

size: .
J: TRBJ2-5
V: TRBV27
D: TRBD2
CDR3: CASSSLTSGEETQYF
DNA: TGTGCCAGCAGTTCTTTGACTAGCGGGGAAGAGACCCAGTACTTC

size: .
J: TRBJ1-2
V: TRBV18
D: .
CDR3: CASSPPGGNQVTSYGYTF
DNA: TGTGCCAGCTCACCGCCGGGGGGAAACCAAGTTACCTCCTATGGCTACACCTTC

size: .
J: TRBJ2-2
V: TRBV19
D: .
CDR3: CASKTGTWDTGELFF
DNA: TGTGCCAGCAAAACCGGGACTTGGGACACCGGGGAGCTGTTTTTT

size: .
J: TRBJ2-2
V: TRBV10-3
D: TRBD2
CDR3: CAISERGGRNTGELFF
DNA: TGTGCCATCAGTGAGCGGGGGGGCCGCAACACCGGGGAGCTGTTTTTT

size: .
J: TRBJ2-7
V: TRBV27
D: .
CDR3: CATSTLGAGSLREQYF
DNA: TGTGCCACCTCAACCCTCGGGGCGGGGTCCCTACGAGAGCAGTACTTC

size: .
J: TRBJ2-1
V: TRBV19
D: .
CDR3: CASSFGYSNNEQFF
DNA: TGTGCCAGTAGTTTCGGATACAGTAACAATGAGCAGTTCTTC

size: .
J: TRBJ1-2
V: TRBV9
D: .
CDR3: CASSWREEDGYTF
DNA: TGTGCCAGCAGCTGGAGGGAAGAAGATGGCTACACCTTC

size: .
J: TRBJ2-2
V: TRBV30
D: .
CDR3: CAWSVILSGELFF
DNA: TGTGCCTGGAGTGTAATTCTATCCGGGGAGCTGTTTTTT

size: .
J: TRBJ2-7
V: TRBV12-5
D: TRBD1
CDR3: CASGSLHPPGQGYEQYF
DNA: TGTGCTAGTGGTTCCCTCCACCCACCGGGACAGGGCTACGAGCAGTACTTC